This T cell receptor beta chain was sequenced during a study of shared clonotypes between healthy human individuals. Points from the study as a whole: Some clonotypes were shared by all four sorted-subset donors, while others were not shared. The non-shared ones had lower generation probabilities than the shared ones.

Sequenced by immunoSEQ multiplex PCR; TCRdb stores in-frame clones only, minus some. Among about 1 million clones listed, about 75% were seen once. In germline, CDR1 is MNHNY, CDR2 SVGAGI (reference sequence). Trimming took 5 bases from V and 2 from J, leaving 13 bases between them. CDR3 length: 14 residues. In regard to this clone: No antigen is known for it.

The chain joins TRBV6-6 to TRBJ2-7; D possibly matches TRBD1 or TRBD2 (5 bases each). The sequence came from a man in his late teens or twenties in good health. The sample taken for sequencing was memory CD4+ T cells sorted from blood. The subset is: CD45RA-negative fraction. The chain's CDR3 is CASSNPGTPYEQYF. CDR3 coding DNA: TGTGCCAGCAGTAATCCAGGGACCCCCTACGAGCAGTACTTC.